These 23 T cell receptor beta chains were sequenced from one sample in a study of T-cell reconstitution after alpha-beta-depleted transplantation in children. This sample's TCRbeta library carried unique molecular identifier barcodes. MiXCR, run by TCRdb on the PCR reads, gives a single entry per CDR3 protein. The data contain hundreds of thousands of distinct CDR3 sequences, more than 10% of them singletons. The source material was PBMCs, sampled from the stem cell graft. The origin of the receptors is a human donor who donated a stem cell graft to a child with Fanconi anemia.

This clonotype has a count of ten or more. The J gene is TRBJ2-7, the V gene TRBV20-1; no clear D gene. V lost 2 bases and J lost 4, with 12 bases in between. CDR1 and CDR2 (germline): DFQATT, SNEGSKA (reference sequence). CDR3 size: 13 residues. CDR3: CSARSPKIYEQYF. The CDR3 DNA reads as TGCAGTGCTAGAAGCCCGAAGATATACGAGCAGTACTTC.

There are a few counts of this clonotype. The J gene is TRBJ1-1, the V gene TRBV7-9, with no clear D. CDR3 length: 12 amino acids. The V end lost 4 bases, the J end lost 6 bases, and 9 bases lay between the germline ends. The germline V gene encodes CDR1 SEHNR and CDR2 FQNEAQ (reference sequence). The CDR3 bases are TGTGCCAGCAGCTATCATGGGTCTGAAGCTTTCTTT. Its protein is CASSYHGSEAFF.

This clonotype was counted only a few times. The CDR3, as DNA: TGTGCCAGCAGCGGTCGACGGGAATCGGAGACCCAGTACTTC. Translating it yields CASSGRRESETQYF. The chain employs TRBV13 and TRBJ2-5, with a tentative D call TRBD2 (5 bases). The V gene's germline CDR1 is PRHDT and CDR2 FYEKMQ (reference sequence). CDR3 length: 14 residues. The V and J ends lost 5 bases and 5 bases respectively, with 15 bases between them.

This clonotype turned up a few times. The chain carries TRBV5-1 and TRBJ2-5; 10 nucleotides agree with TRBD2. CDR3 length equals 16 residues. Germline values: CDR1 SGHRS, CDR2 YFSETQ. J lost 2 bases, V lost 4 bases, and 8 bases had no gene match. Written as DNA, the CDR3 is TGCGCCAGCAGCCCACAGCTGACTAGCGGGCAAGAGACCCAGTACTTC. It yields the protein CASSPQLTSGQETQYF.

This clonotype turned up a few times. This chain connects TRBV28 to TRBJ2-7; D call uncertain. There are 14 residues in the CDR3. The V end lost 5 bases, the J end lost 7 bases, and 18 bases lay between the germline ends. CDR1 and CDR2 from the germline V gene are MDHEN and SYDVKM. For the CDR3, the DNA is TGTGCCAGCAGTGGACGAGGTTTTAGACGGGAGCAGTACGTC. It yields the protein CASSGRGFRREQYV.

This clonotype was found many times. Here the CDR3 reads CASSFRTVTDTQYF. CDR3 DNA sequence: TGTGCCAGCAGCTTCCGGACGGTCACAGATACGCAGTATTTT. The J gene is TRBJ2-3, the V gene TRBV11-2; no reliable D call. This CDR3 is 14 amino acids long. Germline loops: CDR1 SGHAT, CDR2 FQNNGV. The V end was cut by 3 bases, the J end by 2 bases, with 9 bases between.

The table lists this clonotype with many counts. The chain has TRBV28 and TRBJ1-1; maybe TRBD1 (5 bases). There are 13 residues in the CDR3. Germline V lookup: CDR1 MDHEN, CDR2 SYDVKM. V lost 6 bases and J lost 2, with 10 bases in between. The CDR3 protein is CASSGASNTEAFF. Here the CDR3 DNA reads TGTGCCAGCAGCGGGGCCAGCAACACTGAAGCTTTCTTT.

This clonotype was counted many times. The chain couples TRBV5-1 to TRBJ1-1; TRBD1 is a possible D gene (5 bases). CDR3 size: 18 residues. Between the trimmed V and J ends, which lost 4 bases and 2 bases, there was a span of 24 bases. Looked up from germline, CDR1 is SGHRS and CDR2 is YFSETQ. CDR3 coding DNA: TGCGCCAGCAGCCCCCTCGCAGGGACGTCCGGATTAAACACTGAAGCTTTCTTT. It is translated as CASSPLAGTSGLNTEAFF.

This clonotype showed up just a few times. V gene TRBV4-3 combines with J gene TRBJ1-1; D is unclear. The CDR3 is 15 amino acids. The V end lost 1 base, the J end lost 2 bases, and 11 bases lay between the germline ends. Germline CDR1 reads LGHNA; CDR2 reads YSLEER. CDR3 nucleotides: TGCGCCAGCAGCCAAGCTATAAACAGTAACACTGAAGCTTTCTTT. Translated: CASSQAINSNTEAFF.

This clonotype has more than one count but fewer than ten. A read error is the likely source, as a far larger clone sits one nucleotide away. The gene calls are TRBV6-1 and TRBJ1-1; TRBD1 agrees at 8 bases. V lost 6 bases to trimming and J lost 3 bases; unmatched junction nucleotides: 3. CDR1 and CDR2 (germline): MNHNS, SASEGT. CDR3 length equals 13 residues. CDR3 in amino acids: CASSPTGDTEAFF. Here the CDR3 DNA reads TGTGCCAGCAGCCCGACAGGGGACACTGAAGCTTTCTTT.

The rearrangement uses TRBV30 and TRBJ2-1; D ambiguous. Germline V lookup: CDR1 GTSNPN, CDR2 SVGIG (reference sequence). V shed 5 bases and J shed 3 bases, with 8 bases lying between them. The CDR3 loop spans 12 amino acids. The chain's CDR3 is CAWDSSYNEQFF. The DNA for the CDR3 is TGTGCCTGGGACTCTAGCTACAATGAGCAGTTCTTC.

The chain combines TRBV5-1 with TRBJ1-6, with TRBD1 identical over 8 bases. Trimming removed 1 base from V and 7 bases from J; junction bases left unmatched: 4. The CDR3 sequence is 15 residues long. Germline V CDR1 and CDR2: SGHRS, YFSETQ. The CDR3 sequence is CASSLNGQGNSPLHF. CDR3 in DNA: TGCGCCAGCAGCTTGAATGGACAGGGCAATTCACCCCTCCACTTT.

This clonotype was detected only a few times. The CDR3 DNA follows: TGTGCCACCAGCAGAGATCGGGGACAGGGGCTTAACTATGGCTACACCTTC. Amino acids: CATSRDRGQGLNYGYTF. The chain has TRBV15 and TRBJ1-2; 10 bases map to TRBD1. After removal of 0 bases from V and 1 base from J, the junction contained 5 bases not matched to a gene. The CDR3 is 17 amino acids. CDR1 and CDR2 from the germline V gene are LNHNV and YYDKDF (reference sequence).

V is TRBV7-8 and J is TRBJ2-3; D is perhaps TRBD2 (6 bases). This CDR3 region has 16 residues. Germline V gene data show CDR1 as SGHVS and CDR2 as FQNEAQ. Between the trimmed V and J ends, which lost 1 base and 4 bases, there was a span of 15 bases. CDR3 region: CASSLVGRGAADTQYF. The CDR3 coding sequence is TGTGCCAGCAGCTTAGTAGGGCGGGGAGCCGCAGATACGCAGTATTTT.

This clonotype was detected many times. The chain joins TRBV12-3 or TRBV12-4 to TRBJ2-1; no firm D call. Trimming removed 0 bases at V and 6 bases at J, with 9 bases between. The CDR3 has 14 amino acids. CDR3 coding DNA: TGTGCCAGCAGTTTAGCGCTTGACACCAATGAGCAGTTCTTC. This codes for CASSLALDTNEQFF.

The table lists this clonotype with many counts. The V call is TRBV7-6, the J call TRBJ2-3, with 7 positions matching TRBD2. This CDR3 is 12 amino acids long. Germline values: CDR1 SGHVS, CDR2 FNYEAQ. J lost 7 bases, V lost 4 bases, and 2 bases had no gene match. This chain's CDR3 is CASSSAGNTQYF. DNA for the CDR3: TGTGCCAGCAGCTCAGCGGGGAATACGCAGTATTTT.

Only a few counts were recorded for this clonotype. The gene calls are TRBV7-3 and TRBJ2-2; D uncertain. The CDR3 runs 13 residues. Germline V gives CDR1 SGHTA, CDR2 FQGTGA. Trimming removed 4 bases at V and 6 bases at J, with 9 bases between. CDR3 sequence: CASSSYRSGELFF. The DNA of the CDR3 is TGTGCCAGCAGCTCATATAGGTCCGGGGAGCTGTTTTTT. Full variable domain (missing parts from reference TRBV7-3 and TRBJ2-2): GAGVSQTPSNKVTEKGKYVELRCDPISGHTALYWYRQSLGQGPEFLIYFQGTGAADDSGLPNDRFFAVRPEGSVSTLKIQRTERGDSAVYLCASSSYRSGELFFGEGSRLTVL.

V is TRBV18 and J is TRBJ1-4; 10 bases fit TRBD1. Germline trimming cut 3 bases from V and 0 bases from J; bases unmatched to any gene: 7. The germline CDR1 and CDR2 sequences are KGHSH and LQKENI. The length of the CDR3 is 18 residues. The CDR3 loop is CASSPGRDRGSTNEKLFF. DNA for the CDR3: TGTGCCAGCTCACCGGGCCGGGACAGGGGTTCAACTAATGAAAAACTGTTTTTT.

This clonotype has just a few counts. The chain employs TRBV20-1 and TRBJ2-3, with D unresolved. The germline CDR1 and CDR2 sequences are DFQATT and SNEGSKA (reference sequence). The CDR3 contains 16 residues. Trimming shortened V by 2 bases and J by 1 base, and 16 bases separated the two germline ends. CDR3 residues: CSARSGVTGGTDTQYF. The CDR3 DNA is TGCAGTGCTAGATCCGGCGTAACGGGTGGCACAGATACGCAGTATTTT.

This clonotype was seen a handful of times. The gene calls are TRBV12-3 or TRBV12-4 and TRBJ2-7; TRBD2 might be the D (6 bases). Trimming pared 2 bases from V and 7 bases from J, leaving 9 bases between. The CDR3 spans 12 residues. DNA for the CDR3: TGTGCCAGCAGTTTATCAGGAGGGGAGCAGTACGTC. It yields the protein CASSLSGGEQYV.

This chain joins TRBV6-2 or TRBV6-3 and TRBJ2-7, with D perhaps assigned TRBD1 or TRBD2 (6 bases each). The CDR3 has 15 residues. Trimming took 6 bases from V and 4 from J, leaving 19 bases between them. Looked up from germline, CDR1 is MNHEY and CDR2 is SVGEGT. The CDR3 DNA follows: TGTGCCAGCAGGGATGGACAGACCGGACTATACGAGCAGTACTTC. Its translation: CASRDGQTGLYEQYF.

The sample holds many counts of this clonotype. J is TRBJ2-5 and V is TRBV3-1; 9 bases line up with TRBD1. J lost 5 bases, V lost 4 bases, and 11 bases had no gene match. The CDR3 loop spans 16 amino acids. CDR1 LGHDT and CDR2 YNNKEL come from the germline V gene (reference sequence). CDR3 protein: CASSLHGQGTKETQYF. The DNA of the CDR3 is TGTGCCAGCAGCCTCCACGGACAGGGGACGAAGGAGACCCAGTACTTC.

This clonotype was found many times. The chain combines TRBV12-3 or TRBV12-4 with TRBJ2-5; TRBD2 might be the D (6 bases). The V gene lost 7 bases and the J gene lost 2 bases, with 14 bases spanning the gap. The length of the CDR3 is 14 residues. CDR3 region: CASNPSRGQETQYF. CDR3 bases: TGTGCCAGCAACCCATCACGGGGGCAAGAGACCCAGTACTTC.